Below are 9 T cell receptor beta chains sequenced from a single sample in a study of graft-versus-host responses after intestinal transplantation. Clones were sequenced by immunoSEQ multiplex PCR, and TCRdb holds only the in-frame ones, with some missing. The table lists roughly 10,000 clones, approximately 31% of them singletons. The starting material was alloreactive CD4+ T cells from a mixed lymphocyte reaction culture, obtained before transplantation. Sample subset: CFSE-low proliferating T cells sorted from approximately 6-day pre-transplant mixed lymphocyte reaction (GvH or HvG direction). Every receptor here comes from a human patient who was an organ donor for intestinal transplantation.

This chain uses TRBV5-4 with TRBJ1-2; 7 bases match TRBD1. Germline V gene data show CDR1 as SGHNT and CDR2 as YYREEE (reference sequence). J gave up 4 bases and V 4 bases, and 7 bases lay outside the gene matches. CDR3 length equals 14 residues. The CDR3 coding sequence is TGTGCCAGCAGCCGACCCGACAGGGCCTATGGCTACACCTTC. It codes for CASSRPDRAYGYTF.

In its sample, this clone was seen a few times. Its ends do not fully match the called genes, so a read error is possible. The chain couples TRBV4-1 to TRBJ2-7; perhaps TRBD2 as D (5 bases). The CDR3 covers 11 residues. Per the germline V gene, CDR1 is MGHRA and CDR2 is YSYEKL. CDR3 in DNA: TGTGCCAGCAAACGGGGTTACGAGCAGTACTTC. Translated: CASKRGYEQYF.

The chain combines TRBV25-1 with TRBJ2-7; D might be TRBD1 (7 bases). The V and J ends lost 8 bases and 6 bases respectively, with 17 bases between them. CDR3 length: 13 residues. The germline gives CDR1 MGHDK, CDR2 SYGVNS. This CDR3 reads CASQEGAVGEQYF. Here the CDR3 DNA reads TGTGCCAGCCAGGAGGGGGCGGTGGGCGAGCAGTACTTC.

V gene TRBV6-5 combines with J gene TRBJ2-5; 7 nucleotides align to TRBD2. V gave up 5 bases and J gave up 7 bases; unmatched junction bases: 7. The CDR3 is 13 amino acids. Germline CDR1 reads MNHEY; CDR2 reads SVGAGI. The CDR3 nucleotides read TGTGCCAGCAGTGCCAGCCCGGGGGGGACCCAGTACTTC. This encodes CASSASPGGTQYF.

The sample holds a few counts of this clone. The V call is TRBV11-2, the J call TRBJ2-5, with 8 bases matching TRBD2. Germline V CDR1 and CDR2: SGHAT, FQNNGV. The CDR3 sequence is 14 residues long. V lost 5 bases to trimming and J lost 2 bases; unmatched junction nucleotides: 4. DNA of the CDR3: TGTGCCAGCAGCCCCGTAGCGGGGCAAGAGACCCAGTACTTC. Amino acids: CASSPVAGQETQYF. The full variable domain, in which reference TRBV11-2 and TRBJ2-5 provide the parts outside the CDR3, is EAGVAQSPRYKIIEKRQSVAFWCNPISGHATLYWYQQILGQGPKLLIQFQNNGVVDDSQLPKDRFSAERLKGVDSTLKIQPAKLEDSAVYLCASSPVAGQETQYFGPGTRLLVL.

The chain links TRBV6-5 to TRBJ1-4; TRBD1 might be the D (6 bases). The germline CDR1 and CDR2 sequences are MNHEY and SVGAGI. The ends were cut back, 6 bases at V and 0 bases at J, with 8 bases in the middle. The CDR3 length is 14 residues. CDR3 sequence: CASRRTATNEKLFF. For the CDR3, the DNA is TGTGCCAGCAGAAGGACAGCAACTAATGAAAAACTGTTTTTT.

Judged by abundance, this clone is medium-sized (0.01 to 0.1%). This sequence joins TRBV4-2 and TRBJ1-6; D possibly corresponds to TRBD1 (5 bases). The CDR3 has 15 amino acids. V gave up 0 bases and J gave up 7 bases, with 10 bases separating them. Germline assignment: CDR1 LGHNA and CDR2 YNFKEQ. The CDR3, as DNA: TGTGCCAGCAGCCAAGATTTCGCAGGGAATTCACCCCTCCACTTT. It yields the protein CASSQDFAGNSPLHF.

This clone has a handful of counts. The chain couples TRBV19 to TRBJ2-1; D is unclear. The germline V and J ends were trimmed by 3 bases and 9 bases, with 15 bases remaining between them. This CDR3 contains 14 residues. Germline CDR1 reads LNHDA; CDR2 reads SQIVND (reference sequence). CDR3 nucleotide sequence: TGTGCCAGTAGTATTTCGCATTCAATCAGTGAGCAGTTCTTC. This gives the protein CASSISHSISEQFF.

By sample share, this clone is medium-sized. The chain combines TRBV5-1 with TRBJ2-1; D uncertain. Trimming cost V 3 bases and J 9 bases, with 13 bases left between them. CDR1 is SGHRS, CDR2 YFSETQ, per germline. This CDR3 region has 13 residues. The CDR3 DNA reads as TGCGCCAGCAGCTCTCTCCCTTCGGGTGAGCAGTTCTTC. This sequence encodes CASSSLPSGEQFF.